This T cell receptor (beta chain) was identified in a study of radiotherapy plus CTLA-4 blockade in lung cancer. Study-level findings and limits: In blood, tumor-derived TCR clones expanded after radiotherapy plus ipilimumab.

V dropped 3 bases and J dropped 9; count of bases not matched to a gene: 9. CDR1 is MNHEY, CDR2 SVGAGI, per germline. The CDR3 runs to 16 residues. Repertoires were generated with immunoSEQ multiplex PCR, while TCRdb's copy carries only in-frame clones and drops some. The profile shows 49,000 or so clones, around 77% of them singletons. As for this clone: Its antigen is currently unknown.

The receptor comes from a human donor with non-small cell lung cancer who had stable disease on radiotherapy plus ipilimumab. Source: peripheral blood, taken from a patient treated with radiotherapy plus ipilimumab. The V and J genes are TRBV6-5 and TRBJ2-1, with 12 bases fitting TRBD2. The CDR3 loop is CASSYTSGGSRGEQFF. The CDR3 DNA sequence: TGTGCCAGCAGTTATACTAGCGGGGGGTCTCGGGGTGAGCAGTTCTTC.